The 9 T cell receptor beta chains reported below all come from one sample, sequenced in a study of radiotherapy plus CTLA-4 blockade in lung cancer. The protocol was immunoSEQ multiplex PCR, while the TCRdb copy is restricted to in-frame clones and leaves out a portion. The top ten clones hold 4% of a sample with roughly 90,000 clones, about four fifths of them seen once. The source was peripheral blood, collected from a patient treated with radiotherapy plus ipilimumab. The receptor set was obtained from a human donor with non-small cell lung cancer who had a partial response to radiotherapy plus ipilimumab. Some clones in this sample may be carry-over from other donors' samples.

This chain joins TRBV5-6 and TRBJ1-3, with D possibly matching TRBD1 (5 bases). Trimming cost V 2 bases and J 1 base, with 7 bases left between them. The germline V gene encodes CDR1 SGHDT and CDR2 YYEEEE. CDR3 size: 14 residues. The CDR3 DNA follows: TGTGCCAGCAGCTTCCAGGGATCTGGAAACACCATATATTTT. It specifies CASSFQGSGNTIYF.

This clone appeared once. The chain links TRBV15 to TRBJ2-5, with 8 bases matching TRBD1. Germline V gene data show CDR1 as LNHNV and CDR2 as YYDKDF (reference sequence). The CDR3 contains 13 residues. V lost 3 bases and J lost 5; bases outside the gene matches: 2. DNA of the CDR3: TGTGCCACCAGCAGGGACAGGGAGGAGACCCAGTACTTC. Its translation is CATSRDREETQYF.

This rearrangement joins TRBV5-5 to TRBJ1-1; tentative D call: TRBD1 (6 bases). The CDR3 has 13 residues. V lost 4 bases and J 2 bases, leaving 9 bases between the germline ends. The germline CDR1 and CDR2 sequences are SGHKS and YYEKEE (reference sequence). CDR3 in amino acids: CASSRDTNTEAFF. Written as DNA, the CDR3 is TGTGCCAGCAGCCGGGACACCAACACTGAAGCTTTCTTT.

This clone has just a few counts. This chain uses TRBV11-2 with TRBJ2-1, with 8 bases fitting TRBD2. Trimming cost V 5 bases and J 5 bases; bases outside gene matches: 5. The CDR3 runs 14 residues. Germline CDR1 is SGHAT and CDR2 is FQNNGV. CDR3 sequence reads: CASSRLASHNEQFF. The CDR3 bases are TGTGCCAGCAGCCGACTAGCGTCCCACAATGAGCAGTTCTTC.

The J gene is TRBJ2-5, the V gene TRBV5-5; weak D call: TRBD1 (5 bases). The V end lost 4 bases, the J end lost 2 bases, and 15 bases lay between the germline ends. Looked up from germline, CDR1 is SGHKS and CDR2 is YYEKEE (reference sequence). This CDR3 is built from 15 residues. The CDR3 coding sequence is TGTGCCAGCAGCCAGGATGGGAACAGGCAAGAGACCCAGTACTTC. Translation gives CASSQDGNRQETQYF.

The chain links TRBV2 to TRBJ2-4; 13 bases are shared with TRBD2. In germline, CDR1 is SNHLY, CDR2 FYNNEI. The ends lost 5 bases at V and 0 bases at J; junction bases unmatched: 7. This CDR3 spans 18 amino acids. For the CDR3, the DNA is TGTGCCAGCAGTAAAACCGGACTAGCGGGGGTAGCCAAAAACATTCAGTACTTC. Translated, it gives CASSKTGLAGVAKNIQYF.

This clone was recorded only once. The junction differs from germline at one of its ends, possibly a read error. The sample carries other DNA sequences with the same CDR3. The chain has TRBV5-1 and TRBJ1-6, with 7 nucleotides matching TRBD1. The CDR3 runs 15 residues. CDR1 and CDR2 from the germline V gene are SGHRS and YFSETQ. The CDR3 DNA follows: TGCGCCAGCAGCGAAAACAGGGGCATCAATTCCCCCCTCCACTTT. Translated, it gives CASSENRGINSPLHF. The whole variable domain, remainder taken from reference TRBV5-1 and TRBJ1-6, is KAGVTQTPRYLIKTRGQQVTLSCSPISGHRSVSWYQQTPGQGLQFLFEYFSETQRNKGNFPGRFSGRQFSNSRSEMNVSTLELGDSALYLCASSENRGINSPLHFGNGTRLTVT.

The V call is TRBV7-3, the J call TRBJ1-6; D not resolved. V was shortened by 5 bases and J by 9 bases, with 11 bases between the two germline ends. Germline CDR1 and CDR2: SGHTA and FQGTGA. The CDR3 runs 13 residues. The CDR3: CASSRSRSSPLHF. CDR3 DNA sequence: TGTGCCAGCAGCAGAAGCCGGAGTTCACCCCTCCACTTT.

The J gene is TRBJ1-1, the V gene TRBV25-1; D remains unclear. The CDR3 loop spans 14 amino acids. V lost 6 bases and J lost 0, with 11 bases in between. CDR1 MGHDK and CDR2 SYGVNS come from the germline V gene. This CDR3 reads CASRAPGMNTEAFF. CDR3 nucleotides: TGTGCCAGCAGGGCGCCGGGGATGAACACTGAAGCTTTCTTT.